This T cell receptor beta chain is from a study of shared clonotypes between healthy human individuals (dated by TCRdb to about 2020). The study in broad terms: Three men and two women, aged 18 to 49 years, made up the cohort. Blood TCR repertoires of about five healthy adults were deeply sequenced to estimate repertoire size and the extent of clonotype sharing between individuals. For each donor, CD4 naive and CD4 memory were each run on three plates, CD8 naive on two plates, and CD8 memory on one plate. Leukapheresis yielded between about 0.8 and 9.5 billion PBMCs per donor. To increase sequencing depth and limit assay-specific biases, TCR repertoire library preparation and sequencing were carried out by different laboratories using diverse techniques.

Donors were healthy HIV-negative adults with no recently reported acute infections or vaccinations. Every donor was a Caucasian adult living in Nashville, Tennessee, USA. CD4+ T cells were enriched through magnetic negative selection, after which naive cells were positively selected on CD45RA and the remaining negative fraction served as the memory subset. Blood was obtained by leukapheresis, after which PBMCs were separated by Ficoll-Histopaque density gradient centrifugation and cryopreserved in liquid nitrogen vapor phase. Analytical flow cytometry was used to check the purity and quantity of every magnetically sorted T cell population. Genomic DNA was isolated from every sorted fraction and measured by UV absorbance on a Nanodrop 2000c. Notes on this clone: The antigen it binds to is not known. No base qualities exist here, and no much larger clone lies one base off it.

Using the deep immunoSEQ assay, TCR CDR3 regions were amplified from genomic DNA by multiplex PCR. Extracted genomic DNA from each cell subset was distributed evenly across all wells of several immunoSEQ 96-well plates, and each plate was treated as a replicate. For sorted subsets, each replicate PCR was loaded with approximately 190 ng genomic DNA, equivalent to approximately 33,000 T cell genomes. Purified libraries were quantified with a Qubit 3.0 fluorometer, sized on a Bioanalyzer 2100, and re-quantified with the KAPA Library Quantification kit. A separate single-read 150-cycle Illumina NextSeq 550 flow cell was used to sequence each immunoSEQ 96-well plate. Turning to the authors' computational methods: Because only junctional sequences without quality scores were contained in the immunoSEQ output, filtering matching that applied to full-length reads could not be performed. To assign V/J genes and CDR3, sequences were annotated using PyIR, a Python wrapper for IgBLAST v1.9, with IMGT germline references. Reads with weak V/J assignments (E-value above 1e-6), missing CDR3, stop codons, out-of-frame junctions, or ambiguous translated residues were removed. V3J clonotypes were defined as sequences sharing an identical inferred V gene, J gene, and CDR3 amino acid sequence. To compute the percentage overlap between repertoires, the number of shared unique clonotypes was divided by the size of the smaller repertoire. Richness of each repertoire was evaluated using RTK rarefaction, the Chao1 estimator, and Recon v2.1 estimates of unobserved clonotypes. Generation probabilities for all TCRbeta clonotypes obtained by the gDNA method from a handful of donors were computed using OLGA. The clones in this table, taken by TCRdb from immuneACCESS, are in-frame only. Not every clone is retained; where verified, under half of the shortfall comes from an unresolved V gene, and the cause of the rest is unknown. V and J calls plus clone size are reproduced from that table; the DNA served to infer D and trimming. The sample table lists fewer than 1.6 million clones, approximately 98.5% of them with a count of one. The ten largest make up under 0.45% of the sample.

Cut back by 8 bases and 5 bases, the V and J ends lie 13 bases apart. Its CDR3 holds 13 amino acids, cysteine through phenylalanine. The retained sequence is limited to the CDR3, 39 bases, with the frame set at the first base. For CDR1 and CDR2, the germline V gene lists SNHLY and FYNNEI. The paper's findings and limits, for the study overall: Based on pairwise subsampling, the degree of clonotype sharing among donors was expected to be affected by sequencing depth. Because the study included only a small number of donors, the genetic and exposure-history diversity represented was limited. Compared with non-shared clonotypes, the clonotypes found in all four sorted-subset donors had higher generation probabilities. Rarefaction of sorted-subset datasets indicated incomplete sequencing despite the large sequencing depth. Estimated clonotype richness was generally larger for naive than for memory subsets. Across a handful of donors, approximately 5% of naive CD4, 3% to 4% of naive CD8, roughly 2.2% of memory CD4, and under 0.45% of memory CD8 clonotypes were shared. Sampling was restricted to blood, and TCR repertoires in tissue are likely to differ from TCR repertoires in blood.

The TCR was taken from a man aged 25 to 40 in good health. The sequencing input was naive CD4+ T cells sorted from blood. Reading the label with the study, this specimen's cell subset or site is: CD45RA+ positively selected. This chain joins TRBV2 to TRBJ2-1; the D region may be TRBD1 or TRBD2, each matching 6 bases equally. In nucleotides, the sequence is TGTGCCAGCCGGGGGCGGGGCCACAATGAGCAGTTCTTC. Its product reads: CASRGRGHNEQFF.